This TCR beta chain originates from a study of CD4 and CD8 cells across lung adenocarcinoma regions. TCRdb used MiXCR to reprocess the PCR reads, holding one entry per CDR3 protein. The sample records about 23,000 distinct CDR3 sequences, roughly half being singletons. Samples came from patients with localized non-small cell lung adenocarcinoma. V lost 0 bases and J lost 6; bases outside the gene matches: 9. CDR3 length: 16 amino acids. Germline V gives CDR1 MRHNA, CDR2 SNTAGT. The receptor was isolated from a male donor with lung adenocarcinoma. The CD4 and CD8 labels of this study may be unreliable. The chain couples TRBV6-4 to TRBJ2-3; 7 bases match TRBD2. Source material: CD4+ T cells from the center of a lung tumor. The CDR3 spells CASSDSGGGPNDTQYF. The CDR3 DNA reads as TGTGCCAGCAGTGACTCGGGGGGGGGACCCAATGATACGCAGTATTTT.